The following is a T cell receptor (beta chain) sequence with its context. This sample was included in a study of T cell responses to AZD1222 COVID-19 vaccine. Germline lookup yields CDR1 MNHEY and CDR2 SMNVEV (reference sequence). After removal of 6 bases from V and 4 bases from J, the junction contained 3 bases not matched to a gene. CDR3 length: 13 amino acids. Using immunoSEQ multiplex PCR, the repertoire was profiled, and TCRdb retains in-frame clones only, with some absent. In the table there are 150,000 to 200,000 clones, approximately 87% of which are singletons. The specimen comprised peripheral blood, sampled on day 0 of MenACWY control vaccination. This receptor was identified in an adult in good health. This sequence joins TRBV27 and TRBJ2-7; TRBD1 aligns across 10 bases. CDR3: CASSPGQGYEQYF. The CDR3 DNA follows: TGTGCCAGCAGCCCGGGACAGGGGTACGAGCAGTACTTC.